These 19 T cell receptor beta chains share one sample of origin, sequenced in a study of blood T cells in healthy people across ages (dated by TCRdb to about 2015). The library came from 5' RACE. The sample was run on an Illumina HiSeq 2500. A second PCR of about 6 to 12 cycles was performed with a sample-barcoded 5' primer and a J-beta primer mix. The raw public data were reprocessed by TCRdb itself: fastp quality trimming at Q25, MiXCR clonotype calling, in-frame beta chains only. Each record represents a unique CDR3 protein, reported with the most common genes and DNA among its rows. This sample holds fewer than 750,000 distinct CDR3 sequences; approximately 52% were observed only once. Around an eighth of the sample belongs to the ten largest clones. Specimen: blood. The receptors were sampled from an elderly woman in good health.

This clonotype was picked up many times. This sequence joins TRBV28 and TRBJ2-4, with 9 bases identical to TRBD1. Trimming took 6 bases from V and 4 from J; bases not matched to a gene: 7. The germline CDR1 and CDR2 sequences are MDHEN and SYDVKM. The CDR3 totals 15 residues. As DNA, the CDR3 is TGTGCCAGCAGATCTGCCGGGACAGGGAAAAACATTCAGTACTTC. Its protein is CASRSAGTGKNIQYF.

The table lists this clonotype with many counts. The chain recombines TRBV20-1 with TRBJ2-3; unclear D gene. V was cut by 2 bases and J by 2 bases, with 5 bases left in between. Germline V gene sequence: CDR1 DFQATT, CDR2 SNEGSKA (reference sequence). This CDR3 region has 12 residues. DNA for the CDR3: TGCAGTGCTAGACATACCACAGATACGCAGTATTTT. Translated, it gives CSARHTTDTQYF.

This sequence joins TRBV4-2 and TRBJ2-1, with TRBD2 matching 8 bases. Germline V CDR1 and CDR2: LGHNA, YNFKEQ. V lost 0 bases, J lost 2 bases, and 6 bases stayed unmatched. CDR3 length: 17 residues. The CDR3: CASSQEELAATYNEQFF. The CDR3 DNA sequence: TGTGCCAGCAGCCAAGAGGAACTAGCGGCGACCTACAATGAGCAGTTCTTC.

This clonotype has only a few counts. The chain links TRBV5-1 to TRBJ1-4; D is unresolved. The CDR3 length is 18 residues. Germline CDR1 and CDR2: SGHRS and YFSETQ. The V end lost 4 bases, the J end lost 0 bases, and 19 bases lay between the germline ends. The CDR3 nucleotides are TGCGCCAGCAGCAGGGCCAGCCCGTTTATTGCAACTAATGAAAAACTGTTTTTT. This gives the protein CASSRASPFIATNEKLFF.

This clonotype was found a few times. The chain recombines TRBV12-3 or TRBV12-4 with TRBJ2-1, with D possibly TRBD2 on 7 matching bases. Trimming took off 5 bases at V and 4 bases at J, with 18 bases between the two ends. CDR3 length equals 16 residues. CDR3 in amino acids: CASSTHGGRIYNEQFF. Written as DNA, the CDR3 is TGTGCCAGCAGTACTCACGGGGGGCGCATATACAATGAGCAGTTCTTC.

This clonotype was recorded a few times. The chain uses TRBV20-1 and TRBJ2-3; 7 nucleotides agree with TRBD2. Trimming removed 3 bases from V and 6 bases from J; junction bases left unmatched: 15. Germline values: CDR1 DFQATT, CDR2 SNEGSKA (reference sequence). This CDR3 has 16 amino acids. The chain's CDR3 is CSASVVSGTKRDTQYF. The CDR3 DNA follows: TGCAGTGCTAGCGTAGTGTCCGGGACTAAAAGGGATACGCAGTATTTT.

The rearrangement uses TRBV12-3 or TRBV12-4 and TRBJ2-1; D ambiguous. The CDR3 is 12 residues long. V lost 4 bases to trimming and J lost 6 bases, with 7 bases between them. This chain's CDR3 is CASSYGLNEQFF. The DNA of the CDR3 is TGTGCCAGCAGTTATGGGCTCAATGAGCAGTTCTTC.

Regarding this clonotype: This clone may be a read error of a much larger clone one base away. This chain links TRBV7-9 with TRBJ1-5; tentatively, D is TRBD1 (5 bases). V gave up 4 bases and J gave up 7 bases, with 11 bases separating them. The CDR3 has 13 residues. Germline V gives CDR1 SEHNR, CDR2 FQNEAQ (reference sequence). CDR3 sequence reads: CASSWGGMQPQHF. Here the CDR3 DNA reads TGTGCCAGCAGCTGGGGGGGTATGCAGCCCCAGCATTTT.

The table lists this clonotype with many counts. The chain uses TRBV3-1 and TRBJ2-5; D is uncertain. The CDR3 loop spans 12 amino acids. V was clipped by 4 bases and J by 5 bases, with 8 bases between them. CDR1 LGHDT and CDR2 YNNKEL come from the germline V gene (reference sequence). The CDR3 reads CASSPTWETQYF. As DNA, the CDR3 is TGTGCCAGCAGCCCCACGTGGGAGACCCAGTACTTC.

This rearrangement joins TRBV10-3 to TRBJ2-4; perhaps TRBD2 as D (6 bases). The last part of the DNA fits TRBJ2-5 better; the J call may be wrong. The germline V gene has CDR1 ENHRY and CDR2 SYGVKD. There are 16 residues in the CDR3. Here the CDR3 DNA reads TGTGCCATCAGTGAGTCAACTAGGGAGGTTGGAGAGACCCAGTACTTC. Protein product: CAISESTREVGETQYF.

This chain connects TRBV7-9 to TRBJ2-3; possibly TRBD1 or TRBD2 for D (5 bases each). The CDR3 is 13 residues long. Per germline, CDR1 SEHNR and CDR2 FQNEAQ (reference sequence). V lost 5 bases and J lost 4, with 10 bases in between. CDR3 DNA: TGTGCCAGCAGCGCACGGGGCCCAGATACGCAGTATTTT. Translating it yields CASSARGPDTQYF. Looking up the rest from reference TRBV7-9 and TRBJ2-3 gives the full variable domain: DTGVSQNPRHKITKRGQNVTFRCDPISEHNRLYWYRQTLGQGPEFLTYFQNEAQLEKSRLLSDRFSAERPKGSFSTLEIQRTEQGDSAMYLCASSARGPDTQYFGPGTRLTVL.

This chain joins TRBV7-2 and TRBJ2-1; D unclear. This CDR3 comprises 12 residues. The V and J ends lost 6 bases and 5 bases respectively, with 8 bases between them. CDR1 is SGHTA, CDR2 FQGNSA, per germline. CDR3 nucleotides: TGTGCCAGCAGATTCACCCACAATGAGCAGTTCTTC. Its translation: CASRFTHNEQFF. The full variable domain, in which reference TRBV7-2 and TRBJ2-1 provide the parts outside the CDR3, is GAGVSQSPSNKVTEKGKDVELRCDPISGHTALYWYRQSLGQGLEFLIYFQGNSAPDKSGLPSDRFSAERTGGSVSTLTIQRTQQEDSAVYLCASRFTHNEQFFGPGTRLTVL.

The chain has TRBV20-1 and TRBJ2-2, with D possibly TRBD1 on 5 matching bases. Germline CDR1 and CDR2: DFQATT and SNEGSKA (reference sequence). This CDR3 is 16 amino acids long. V was shortened by 1 base and J by 1 base, with 13 bases between the two germline ends. CDR3 loop: CSARGFLGVNTGELFF. The CDR3 DNA reads TGCAGTGCTAGAGGGTTTCTAGGGGTGAACACCGGGGAGCTGTTTTTT.

In its sample, this clonotype was seen many times. For the CDR3, the DNA is TGTGCCAGCAGTTACTCGCGGGATATAGGCGAGCAGTTCTTC. This encodes CASSYSRDIGEQFF. J is TRBJ2-1 and V is TRBV6-6; D might be TRBD2 (6 bases). Deletions cut 0 bases from V and 10 bases from J, with 13 bases between. The CDR3 contains 14 residues. Germline loops: CDR1 MNHNY, CDR2 SVGAGI (reference sequence).

There are many counts of this clonotype. The J gene is TRBJ1-2, the V gene TRBV12-3 or TRBV12-4, with unresolved D. The V gene lost 6 bases and the J gene lost 8 bases, with 13 bases spanning the gap. The CDR3 has 12 amino acids. The CDR3 sequence is CASRRGPLGYTF. In DNA, the CDR3 is TGTGCCAGCAGGCGAGGGCCCTTGGGCTACACCTTC.

The chain combines TRBV12-3 or TRBV12-4 with TRBJ2-2; D is possibly TRBD2 (7 bases). The CDR3 spans 16 residues. The V gene lost 6 bases and the J gene lost 5 bases, with 19 bases spanning the gap. In DNA form, the CDR3 reads TGTGCCAGCAGGAGGGGGGAGGGCCTAAGTACCGGGGAGCTGTTTTTT. Translation gives CASRRGEGLSTGELFF.

The V gene is TRBV3-1, the J gene TRBJ2-1, with D maybe TRBD1 (5 bases). CDR1 is LGHDT, CDR2 YNNKEL, per germline (reference sequence). The CDR3 runs 14 residues. V lost 0 bases and J 3 bases, leaving 6 bases between the germline ends. The CDR3 spells CASSQDRVYNEQFF. Here the CDR3 DNA reads TGTGCCAGCAGCCAAGACAGGGTCTACAATGAGCAGTTCTTC.

The V gene is TRBV29-1, the J gene TRBJ2-7; possibly TRBD1 for D (6 bases). Germline CDR1 reads SQVTM; CDR2 reads ANQGSEA. The CDR3 extends over 14 amino acids. The germline V and J ends were trimmed by 6 bases and 4 bases, with 19 bases remaining between them. The CDR3 bases are TGCAGCGTCTGCCTCGGGCACGGACAGTACGAGCAGTACTTC. It encodes CSVCLGHGQYEQYF.

The rearrangement uses TRBV10-3 and TRBJ1-1, with a possible D match to TRBD1 (5 bases). The CDR3 is 13 amino acids. Germline V gives CDR1 ENHRY, CDR2 SYGVKD. V lost 4 bases, J lost 4 bases, and 10 bases lay in between. The CDR3: CAISVGGFTEAFF. CDR3 nucleotide sequence: TGTGCCATCAGTGTGGGGGGATTCACTGAAGCTTTCTTT.